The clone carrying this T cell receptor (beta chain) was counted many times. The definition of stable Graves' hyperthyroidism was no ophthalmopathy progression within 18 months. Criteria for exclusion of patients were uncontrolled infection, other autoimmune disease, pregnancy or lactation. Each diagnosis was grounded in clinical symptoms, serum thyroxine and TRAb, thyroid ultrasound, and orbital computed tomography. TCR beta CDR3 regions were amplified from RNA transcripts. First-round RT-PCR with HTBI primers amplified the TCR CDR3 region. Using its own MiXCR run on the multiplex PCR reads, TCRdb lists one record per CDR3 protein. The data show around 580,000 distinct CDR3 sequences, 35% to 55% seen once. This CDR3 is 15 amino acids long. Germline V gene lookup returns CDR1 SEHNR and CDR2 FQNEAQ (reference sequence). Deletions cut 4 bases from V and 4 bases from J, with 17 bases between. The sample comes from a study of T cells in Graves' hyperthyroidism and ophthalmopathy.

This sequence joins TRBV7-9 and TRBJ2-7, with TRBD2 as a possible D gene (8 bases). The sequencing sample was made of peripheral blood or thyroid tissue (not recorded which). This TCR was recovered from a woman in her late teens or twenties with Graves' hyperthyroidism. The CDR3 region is CASSSGGDRVYEQYF. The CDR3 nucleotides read TGTGCCAGCAGCTCGGGGGGGGACAGAGTTTACGAGCAGTACTTC. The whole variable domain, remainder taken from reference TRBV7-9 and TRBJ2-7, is DTGVSQNPRHKITKRGQNVTFRCDPISEHNRLYWYRQTLGQGPEFLTYFQNEAQLEKSRLLSDRFSAERPKGSFSTLEIQRTEQGDSAMYLCASSSGGDRVYEQYFGPGTRLTVT.